This passage covers 5 T cell receptor beta chains from one sample sequenced in a study of cytomegalovirus exposure and HLA in healthy donors. PCR used 60 Vbeta primers and 13 Jbeta primers. The protocol was immunoSEQ multiplex PCR, while the TCRdb copy is restricted to in-frame clones and leaves out a portion. The table includes more than 95,000 clones, under 80% detected once. The sample comprised PBMCs. Source of these receptors: a middle-aged man in good health and CMV-seropositive.

The chain links TRBV27 to TRBJ2-2; 7 positions agree with TRBD2. The CDR3 loop spans 17 amino acids. Germline lookup yields CDR1 MNHEY and CDR2 SMNVEV (reference sequence). Trimming removed 2 bases from V and 1 base from J; junction bases left unmatched: 7. CDR3 loop: CASSLRSGGGNTGELFF. The CDR3 DNA follows: TGTGCCAGCAGTTTAAGGTCTGGCGGGGGGAACACCGGGGAGCTGTTTTTT.

The chain joins TRBV28 to TRBJ1-2; D may be TRBD1 (6 bases). The CDR3 extends over 13 amino acids. CDR1 is MDHEN, CDR2 SYDVKM, per germline. The germline V and J ends were trimmed by 3 bases and 7 bases, with 12 bases remaining between them. As DNA, the CDR3 is TGTGCCAGCAGTTTGCCAGGGGTGGGTGGCTACACCTTC. Its translation is CASSLPGVGGYTF.

On this clone itself: One end of the junction varies from germline; a read error may be responsible. The rearrangement joins TRBV7-7 to TRBJ2-3; TRBD2 agrees at 10 bases. The CDR3 loop spans 15 amino acids. CDR1 is SSHAT, CDR2 FNYEAQ, per germline (reference sequence). The DNA for the CDR3 is TGTGCTAGCAGCCCAGCGGGAGGGACCACAGATACGCAGTATTTT. Protein: CASSPAGGTTDTQYF.

The chain carries TRBV5-1 and TRBJ2-1, with 13 bases lining up with TRBD2. After removal of 2 bases from V and 4 bases from J, the junction contained 12 bases not matched to a gene. Per the germline V gene, CDR1 is SGHRS and CDR2 is YFSETQ. The CDR3 runs to 19 residues. CDR3 amino acids: CASSLTSGRAKKIYNEQFF. For the CDR3, the DNA is TGCGCCAGCAGCTTAACTAGCGGGAGGGCCAAGAAGATTTACAATGAGCAGTTCTTC.

CDR3 residues: CASSLGGGLAGAFGETQYF. The CDR3, as DNA: TGTGCCAGCAGCTTGGGAGGGGGACTAGCGGGAGCATTCGGAGAGACCCAGTACTTC. V gene TRBV5-8 combines with J gene TRBJ2-5; the match to TRBD2 covers 14 bases. The CDR3 consists of 19 residues. Trimming took 0 bases from V and 4 from J; bases not matched to a gene: 11. CDR1 is SGHTS, CDR2 YDEGEE, per germline.